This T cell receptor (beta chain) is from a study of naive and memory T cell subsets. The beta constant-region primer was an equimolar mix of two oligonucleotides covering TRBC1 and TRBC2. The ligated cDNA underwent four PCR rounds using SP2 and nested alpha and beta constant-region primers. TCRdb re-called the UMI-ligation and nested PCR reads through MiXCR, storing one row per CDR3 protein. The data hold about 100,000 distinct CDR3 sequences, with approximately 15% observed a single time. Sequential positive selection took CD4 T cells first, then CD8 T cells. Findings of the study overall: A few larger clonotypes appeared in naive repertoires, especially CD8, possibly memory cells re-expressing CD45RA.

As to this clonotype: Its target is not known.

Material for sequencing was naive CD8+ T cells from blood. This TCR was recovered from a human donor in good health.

Written as DNA, the CDR3 is TGCAGCGTAACCCCGGCGGGGCAGAACACCGGGGAGCTGTTTTTT. This encodes CSVTPAGQNTGELFF. The chain joins TRBV29-1 to TRBJ2-2; possible D gene TRBD2, 6 bases. This CDR3 is built from 15 residues. Trimming pared 6 bases from V and 1 base from J, leaving 15 bases between. CDR1 SQVTM and CDR2 ANQGSEA come from the germline V gene.